This TCR beta chain appears in the sequencing data of a study of CD8+CD57+ T cells in acquired aplastic anemia. Genomic DNA constituted the template upon which TCR beta VDJ and CDR3 profiling was performed. TCRdb ran MiXCR on the reads and lists one entry per CDR3 protein. The table shows about 260,000 distinct CDR3 sequences, with 65% to 90% occurring only once. Regarding the study as a whole: Statistical testing detected no significant gap in CD8+ Simpson's diversity between patients and controls. Shared by patients and controls, 25 to 30 CD8+ CDR3s were abundant in patients.

The CDR3 runs to 16 residues. Trimming left V 5 bases short and J 3 bases short, with 17 bases between. In germline, CDR1 is SQVTM, CDR2 ANQGSEA. In regard to this clonotype: Its target is not known.

Only patients with CD8+CD57+ cell expansion on flow cytometry were chosen for sequencing. The patients, all of them, had severe acquired aplastic anemia. Blood came from patients not yet given any therapy. V gene TRBV29-1 combines with J gene TRBJ2-6; D unclear. Sequencing input: sorted CD4+, CD8+, or CD8+CD57+ T cells (not recorded which) from PBMCs. The receptor was isolated from a human donor with aplastic anemia. CDR3 amino acids: CSVSEHQVGGANVLTF. The DNA of the CDR3 is TGCAGCGTTTCCGAACACCAAGTAGGTGGGGCCAACGTCCTGACTTTC.